This T cell receptor (beta chain) stems from a study of graft-versus-host responses after intestinal transplantation. Study-level findings and limits: Some GvH clones were seen earlier in gut or blood, suggesting intestinal origin.

This clone was found a few times. What it binds is not known. CDR3 size: 15 residues. From germline, CDR1 is MNHNS and CDR2 SASEGT. Germline trimming cut 9 bases from V and 5 bases from J; bases unmatched to any gene: 14. Sequencing was performed with immunoSEQ multiplex PCR; in TCRdb, only in-frame clones are kept and a portion is missing. The table has 88,000 or so clones, roughly 90% seen once; the top ten hold roughly 0.099%. This TCR derives from a human donor who received an intestinal transplant. The sequences come from unstimulated CD4+ T cells sorted from spleen or lymph node cells, collected before intestinal transplant. The chain joins TRBV6-1 to TRBJ2-5; 8 nucleotides line up with TRBD1. The chain's CDR3 is CASSSGGEPRETQYF. DNA of the CDR3: TGTGCCAGTTCTTCAGGGGGCGAACCTCGGGAGACCCAGTACTTC.